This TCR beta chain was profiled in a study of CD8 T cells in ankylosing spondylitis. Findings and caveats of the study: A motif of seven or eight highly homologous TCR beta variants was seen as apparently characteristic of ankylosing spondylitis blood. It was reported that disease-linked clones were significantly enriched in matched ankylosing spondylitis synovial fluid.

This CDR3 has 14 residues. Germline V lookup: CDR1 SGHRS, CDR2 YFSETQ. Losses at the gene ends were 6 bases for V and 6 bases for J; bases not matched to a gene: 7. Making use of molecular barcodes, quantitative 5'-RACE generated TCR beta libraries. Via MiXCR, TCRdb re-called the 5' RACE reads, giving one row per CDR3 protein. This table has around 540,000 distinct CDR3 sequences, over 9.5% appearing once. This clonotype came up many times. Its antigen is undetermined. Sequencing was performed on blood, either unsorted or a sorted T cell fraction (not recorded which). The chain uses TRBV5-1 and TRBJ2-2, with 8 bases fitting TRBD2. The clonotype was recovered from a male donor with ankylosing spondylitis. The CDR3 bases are TGCGCCAGCACATTAGCGGGAATCGCCGGGGAGCTGTTTTTT. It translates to CASTLAGIAGELFF. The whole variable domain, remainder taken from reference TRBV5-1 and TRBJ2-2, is KAGVTQTPRYLIKTRGQQVTLSCSPISGHRSVSWYQQTPGQGLQFLFEYFSETQRNKGNFPGRFSGRQFSNSRSEMNVSTLELGDSALYLCASTLAGIAGELFFGEGSRLTVL.